The rows below give T cell receptor beta chains drawn from one sample of a study of glioma-infiltrating T cells after dendritic cell vaccination. Here immunoSEQ multiplex PCR was the method, and the copy in TCRdb shows in-frame clones only, minus some. The top ten clones hold approximately 3% of a sample with about 82,000 clones, about 87% of them seen once. The sequenced sample was blood, obtained before dendritic cell vaccination. Every receptor here comes from a human donor with glioblastoma. Each CDR3 is given with its conserved first and last residue. The D gene is left open where the match is weak. Size is omitted from some rows. Given values are once, few, many or a class for expanded clones.

D	size	J	V	DNA	CDR3
TRBD2	.	TRBJ2-3	TRBV7-7	TGTGCTAGCAGCCCTTTAGCGGGGGCCCCAGATACGCAGTATTTT	CASSPLAGAPDTQYF
.	.	TRBJ1-6	TRBV2	TGTGCCAGCAGTCCTCAAATCCCAGGGGTCTCACCCCTCCACTTT	CASSPQIPGVSPLHF
TRBD1	.	TRBJ1-4	TRBV7-8	TGTGCCAGCAGCTTAGTCCACAGGGGGTTTAATGAAAAACTGTTTTTT	CASSLVHRGFNEKLFF
.	once	TRBJ1-5	TRBV19	TGTGCCAGTATCTTCTCGGGGGGGAGAAGCAATCAGCCCCAGCATTTT	CASIFSGGRSNQPQHF
TRBD1	.	TRBJ1-3	TRBV25-1	TGTGCCAGCTCGACAGGGGGAAACACCATATATTTT	CASSTGGNTIYF
TRBD1	few	TRBJ2-2	TRBV10-2	TGCGCCAGCAGAGCACAGGGGAGCACCGGGGAGCTGTTTTTT	CASRAQGSTGELFF
.	.	TRBJ2-7	TRBV23-1	TGCGCCAGCAGTCAGGGTCGGACAGTTAGACCCTACGAGCAGTACTTC	CASSQGRTVRPYEQYF
TRBD2	.	TRBJ2-1	TRBV29-1	TGCAGCGTTCGTCTGGGTAGCGGGAGATACAATGAACAGTTCTTC	CSVRLGSGRYNEQFF
TRBD1	.	TRBJ1-1	TRBV5-1	TGCGCCAGCAGCTTACAGGGACAGGACACTGAAGCTTTCTTT	CASSLQGQDTEAFF
.	.	TRBJ1-4	TRBV4-1	TGCGCCAGCAGCTCTCCGCGGGGTGGGGCTGAAAAACTGTTTTTT	CASSSPRGGAEKLFF
.	.	TRBJ1-6	TRBV29-1	TGCAGCGTTGGGACGGGGGACTATAATTCCCCCCTCCACTTT	CSVGTGDYNSPLHF
TRBD1	.	TRBJ2-2	TRBV7-8	TGTGCCAGCAGCTTTCGACCGGGACAGGGGGCGACCGGGGAGCTGTTTTTT	CASSFRPGQGATGELFF
TRBD1	.	TRBJ1-4	TRBV5-1	TGCGCCAGCAGCTTTGGACAGGGAGGAGGAGAAAAACTGTTTTTT	CASSFGQGGGEKLFF
.	.	TRBJ2-2	TRBV6-5	TGTGCCAGCGCGGAGGGTTTTACCGGGGAGCTGTTTTTT	CASAEGFTGELFF
.	.	TRBJ2-1	TRBV21-1	TGTGCCAGCAGACTAGCGGCCAAAACCTACAATGAGCAGTTCTTC	CASRLAAKTYNEQFF
.	.	TRBJ1-2	TRBV10-3	TGTGCCATCAGTGAGTACACAGGGAATGGCTACACCTTC	CAISEYTGNGYTF
.	once	TRBJ1-6	TRBV2	TGTGCCAGCAGCACCCTTACTGGGCAGAATTCACCCCTCCACTTT	CASSTLTGQNSPLHF
TRBD2	.	TRBJ2-1	TRBV6-4	TGTGCCAGCAGCCAACTAGCGGGAGGGAGGAGTGAGCAGTTCTTC	CASSQLAGGRSEQFF
.	.	TRBJ1-2	TRBV15	TGTGCCACCAGCACTAAGAGACAGGACTCTAACTATGGCTACACCTTC	CATSTKRQDSNYGYTF
TRBD1	.	TRBJ1-6	TRBV19	TGTGCCAGTAGTATGGACAGGGTTCGATCACCCCTCCACTTT	CASSMDRVRSPLHF
TRBD1	.	TRBJ1-4	TRBV5-1	TGCGCCAGCAGCTGGACAGGGATGACTAATGAAAAACTGTTTTTT	CASSWTGMTNEKLFF
.	.	TRBJ2-5	TRBV5-1	TGCGCCAGCAAAACCCTGACAGGAACATTACAAGAGACCCAGTACTTC	CASKTLTGTLQETQYF
TRBD1	.	TRBJ2-5	TRBV5-6	TGTGCCAGCAGCTCAAGGGACAGGGGGCAGGAGACCCAGTACTTC	CASSSRDRGQETQYF
TRBD2	.	TRBJ2-7	TRBV9	TGTGCCAGCAGCGTACGACTAGCGGACGAGCAGTACTTC	CASSVRLADEQYF
TRBD1	.	TRBJ1-1	TRBV11-3	TGTGCCAGCAGCTTTGGGACAGGGGATTTGTTGGGGACTGAAGCTTTCTTT	CASSFGTGDLLGTEAFF
.	.	TRBJ1-1	TRBV5-6	TGTGCCAGCTATCGCAGGGGTCGGACTGAAGCTTTCTTT	CASYRRGRTEAFF
.	.	TRBJ2-3	TRBV30	TGTGCCTGGAGTAGCCAGGGCCCAGATACGCAGTATTTT	CAWSSQGPDTQYF
.	.	TRBJ1-4	TRBV28	TGTGCCAGCAGTGTACCAGGGGTAACTAATGAAAAACTGTTTTTT	CASSVPGVTNEKLFF
TRBD1	.	TRBJ1-3	TRBV11-2	TGTGCCAGCAGCTTGACAGGGATGCTGGGGAACACCATATATTTT	CASSLTGMLGNTIYF
TRBD1	.	TRBJ1-6	TRBV14	TGTGCCAGCAGCCAGTACAGGGGCGGTAATTCACCCCTCCACTTT	CASSQYRGGNSPLHF
TRBD1	few	TRBJ1-6	TRBV6-5	TGTGCCAGCAGTTGGGACAGGGGAGTTAATTCACCCCTCCACTTT	CASSWDRGVNSPLHF
.	.	TRBJ2-7	TRBV7-2	TGTGCCAGCAGCAGTAGACATTCCTACGAGCAGTACTTC	CASSSRHSYEQYF
TRBD1	.	TRBJ1-5	TRBV18	TGTGCCAGCTCACCAGGGGACAGTAAACCCCAGCATTTT	CASSPGDSKPQHF
TRBD1	.	TRBJ1-2	TRBV6-1	TGTGCCAGCAAACCGCCGGACAGGGAAAGTTATGGCTACACCTTC	CASKPPDRESYGYTF
TRBD2	.	TRBJ2-3	TRBV5-1	TGCGCCAGCACCGGGACTAGCGGCCCCACAGATACGCAGTATTTT	CASTGTSGPTDTQYF
.	.	TRBJ1-2	TRBV11-2	TGTGCCAGCAGCTTCATAGCTAACTATGGCTACACCTTC	CASSFIANYGYTF
TRBD1	once	TRBJ2-7	TRBV27	TGTGCCAGCAGTCCAGTGGACAGGCTCTACGAGCAGTACTTC	CASSPVDRLYEQYF
.	.	TRBJ2-3	TRBV5-1	TGCGCCAGCAGCCCTTCGACTGGCACAGATACGCAGTATTTT	CASSPSTGTDTQYF
.	.	TRBJ1-4	TRBV7-8	TGTGCCAGCAGCTTAGTCGTCGGGGTACCAGAATCATCAACTAATGAAAAACTGTTTTTT	CASSLVVGVPESSTNEKLFF
.	.	TRBJ2-2	TRBV6-5	TGTGCCAGCAGTTACTCGAACCAGGTGAACACCGGGGAGCTGTTTTTT	CASSYSNQVNTGELFF
.	few	TRBJ1-2	TRBV7-8	TGTGCCAGCAGCCCCGGGACTGCAGACTATGGCTACACCTTC	CASSPGTADYGYTF
.	.	TRBJ1-2	TRBV11-2	TGTGCCAGCAGCTTAGACCCAGGCCTTAACTATGGCTACACCTTC	CASSLDPGLNYGYTF
.	.	TRBJ2-3	TRBV4-1	TGCGCCAGCAGCTCCCGACTAGGCGCTAGCACAGATACGCAGTATTTT	CASSSRLGASTDTQYF
TRBD1	.	TRBJ2-2	TRBV18	TGTGCCAGCTCACCGTCAGGGGGTCCCGGGGAGCTGTTTTTT	CASSPSGGPGELFF
.	.	TRBJ1-1	TRBV7-7	TGTGCTAGCAGCCCTGGACTGACCGGTGAAGCTTTCTTT	CASSPGLTGEAFF